Shown below are 15 T cell receptor beta chains from a single sample sequenced in a study. In TCRdb, the RT-PCR reads were re-called with MiXCR into one record per CDR3 protein. Among approximately 720,000 distinct CDR3 sequences listed, about 14% were seen once. The sequencing input was memory CD4+ T cells from blood. Receptors were obtained from a female donor in good health, serving as a healthy control.

This clonotype has just a few counts. This chain joins TRBV7-3 and TRBJ1-6; D is unclear. Germline CDR1 SGHTA, CDR2 FQGTGA. The CDR3 extends over 13 amino acids. Trimming removed 4 bases from V and 12 bases from J, with 13 bases in between. The CDR3 DNA sequence: TGTGCCAGCAGCTCAGGAGAGGAGCGACCCCTCCACTTT. Amino acid sequence: CASSSGEERPLHF.

The chain joins TRBV3-1 to TRBJ1-2, with 8 bases fitting TRBD1. The CDR3 is made up of 15 amino acids. With 4 bases clipped from V and 6 bases from J, the junction kept 10 bases outside the gene matches. Germline V gene sequence: CDR1 LGHDT, CDR2 YNNKEL (reference sequence). As DNA, the CDR3 is TGTGCCAGCAGCCGCCTGGACAGGGTCCAGGATGGCTACACCTTC. This gives the protein CASSRLDRVQDGYTF.

This rearrangement joins TRBV6-2 or TRBV6-3 to TRBJ1-1; possible D gene TRBD1, 5 bases. V was clipped by 6 bases and J by 8 bases, with 13 bases between them. CDR3 size: 12 residues. Germline loops: CDR1 MNHEY, CDR2 SVGEGT. DNA of the CDR3: TGTGCCAGCAGGTCGACAGTCTCCGAAGCTTTCTTT. Its protein product is CASRSTVSEAFF.

V usage is TRBV7-2 and J usage is TRBJ2-5; D gene uncertain. The CDR3 loop spans 15 amino acids. Trimming stripped 3 bases from V and 11 bases from J, with 22 bases between. Per the germline V gene, CDR1 is SGHTA and CDR2 is FQGNSA. DNA of the CDR3: TGTGCCAGCAGCTTCGCGGAAAGCCAATACAATGAGCAGTACTTC. Translated, it gives CASSFAESQYNEQYF.

The chain links TRBV18 to TRBJ1-5, with D maybe TRBD1 (6 bases). The CDR3 is 16 residues long. CDR1 is KGHSH and CDR2 is LQKENI in the germline V gene. V lost 3 bases to trimming and J lost 2 bases, with 14 bases between them. CDR3 DNA sequence: TGTGCCAGCTCACCCGGGACACGGGGCGGCAATCAGCCCCAGCATTTT. Translating gives CASSPGTRGGNQPQHF.

The chain couples TRBV5-8 to TRBJ2-7; 7 bases line up with TRBD1. Germline V CDR1 and CDR2: SGHTS, YDEGEE. V was clipped by 4 bases and J by 2 bases; unmatched bases: 6. The CDR3 contains 14 residues. The CDR3 protein is CASSPGQPTYEQYF. The DNA of the CDR3 is TGTGCCAGCAGCCCGGGACAGCCCACCTACGAGCAGTACTTC.

The chain employs TRBV6-1 and TRBJ2-7; D possibly corresponds to TRBD1 (6 bases). The germline CDR1 and CDR2 sequences are MNHNS and SASEGT. Trimming took 9 bases from V and 3 from J, leaving 21 bases between them. The length of the CDR3 is 15 residues. The CDR3 loop reads CASTGNRDTNYEQYF. CDR3 nucleotide sequence: TGTGCCAGTACTGGAAACCGGGACACGAACTACGAGCAGTACTTC.

Only a few counts were recorded for this clonotype. The chain recombines TRBV7-2 with TRBJ2-1, with 14 bases fitting TRBD2. CDR3 length: 16 amino acids. Trimming at V came to 6 bases and at J to 7 bases, leaving 8 bases not matched to a gene. Germline CDR1 SGHTA, CDR2 FQGNSA. In DNA, the CDR3 is TGTGCCAGCAGGGAGGGGACTAGCGGGAGATCAAATGAGCAGTTCTTC. Translating gives CASREGTSGRSNEQFF.

The table lists this clonotype with many counts. The chain links TRBV29-1 to TRBJ2-5, with D possibly matching TRBD2 (6 bases). The CDR3 is 11 residues long. CDR1 and CDR2 from the germline V gene are SQVTM and ANQGSEA. V shed 7 bases and J shed 5 bases, with 11 bases lying between them. CDR3 DNA: TGCAGCGCGGGGGAGTCGGAGACCCAGTACTTC. This sequence encodes CSAGESETQYF.

The chain is built from TRBV6-2 or TRBV6-3 and TRBJ1-1; maybe TRBD1 (6 bases). Germline CDR1 MNHEY, CDR2 SVGEGT. The CDR3 sequence is 14 residues long. V lost 4 bases, J lost 1 base, and 10 bases lay in between. The DNA of the CDR3 is TGTGCCAGCAGTTGGACAGTGCCGAACACTGAAGCTTTCTTT. It is translated as CASSWTVPNTEAFF.

The chain recombines TRBV21-1 with TRBJ2-1; the table assigns TRBD1, which was not confirmed against the DNA. TRBV21-1 counts as a pseudogene. The CDR3 loop spans 16 amino acids. CDR3 in DNA: TGTGCCAGCAGCAAAGGAGAACAGGCCTTTGGCAATGAGCAGTTCTTC. Its protein product is CASSKGEQAFGNEQFF.

The V gene is TRBV4-3, the J gene TRBJ2-1; D is uncertain. The germline V gene encodes CDR1 LGHNA and CDR2 YSLEER. The CDR3 spans 17 residues. Trimming shortened V by 0 bases and J by 5 bases, and 17 bases separated the two germline ends. CDR3 bases: TGCGCCAGCAGCCAAGATGGACGGCGATACGCCCACAATGAGCAGTTCTTC. Translating gives CASSQDGRRYAHNEQFF.

This clonotype was recorded a few times. In DNA form, the CDR3 reads TGTGCCAGCACCTCAGGGACTAGCGGGAGTCTGAGCTCCTACAATGAGCAGTTCTTC. Amino acid sequence: CASTSGTSGSLSSYNEQFF. The chain links TRBV7-8 to TRBJ2-1; 14 bases line up with TRBD2. Germline trimming cut 7 bases from V and 0 bases from J; bases unmatched to any gene: 11. The CDR3 is 19 amino acids. The germline CDR1 and CDR2 sequences are SGHVS and FQNEAQ.

At least ten counts were recorded for this clonotype. The CDR3 DNA sequence: TGTGCCAGCAGCTTAGTAGGTGATGGCCCCTACGAGCAGTACTTC. It specifies CASSLVGDGPYEQYF. This chain joins TRBV11-2 and TRBJ2-7; no clear D gene. V was cut by 1 base and J by 2 bases, with 12 bases left in between. This CDR3 has 15 amino acids. In germline, CDR1 is SGHAT, CDR2 FQNNGV.

The rearrangement uses TRBV5-4 and TRBJ2-7; 7 nucleotides align to TRBD1. CDR1 SGHNT and CDR2 YYREEE come from the germline V gene (reference sequence). The CDR3 is 15 residues long. V shed 4 bases, J shed 4 bases, and the junction held 11 bases outside the gene matches. CDR3 DNA sequence: TGTGCCAGCAGCACCCAGACAGGGAGTTCATACGAGCAGTACTTC. Its translation is CASSTQTGSSYEQYF.